Presented here are 9 T cell receptor beta chains from one specimen sequenced in a study of blood T cell repertoires in COVID-19. Assay: immunoSEQ multiplex PCR; the TCRdb copy retains only in-frame clones and omits some. Altogether roughly 160,000 clones are present, around three quarters being singletons, with the ten largest covering about 20%. The specimen was PBMCs or T cells enriched from blood (not recorded which). These receptors all come from a woman in her 70s in a cohort exposed to, infected with or recovered from COVID-19 (not recorded which).

This chain joins TRBV19 and TRBJ1-5, with 9 nucleotides matching TRBD1. The CDR3 totals 14 residues. Germline CDR1 LNHDA, CDR2 SQIVND (reference sequence). The junction had 6 bases not matched to a gene; V was cut back by 5 bases and J by 7 bases. Here the CDR3 DNA reads TGTGCCAGTAGTTTGACAGGGGGAGGGCAGCCCCAGCATTTT. Translating gives CASSLTGGGQPQHF.

The chain carries TRBV27 and TRBJ2-7, with 9 positions matching TRBD1. Per the germline V gene, CDR1 is MNHEY and CDR2 is SMNVEV (reference sequence). This CDR3 has 16 amino acids. The junction had 12 bases not matched to a gene; V was cut back by 5 bases and J by 4 bases. CDR3 nucleotides: TGTGCCAGCAGTCTTACCGGGACAGGGTTTTTGTACGAGCAGTACTTC. This sequence encodes CASSLTGTGFLYEQYF.

The gene calls are TRBV11-3 and TRBJ1-1; D might be TRBD1 (5 bases). V was shortened by 0 bases and J by 10 bases, with 12 bases between the two germline ends. The CDR3 spans 13 residues. CDR1 is SGHNT, CDR2 YENEEA, per germline. This CDR3 is CASSLDPRAGAFF. CDR3 nucleotides: TGTGCCAGCAGCTTAGATCCCAGGGCAGGAGCTTTCTTT.

The chain recombines TRBV28 with TRBJ1-2; a possible D gene is TRBD1 (5 bases). From germline, CDR1 is MDHEN and CDR2 SYDVKM. This CDR3 contains 15 residues. Trimming shortened V by 5 bases and J by 2 bases, and 15 bases separated the two germline ends. The chain's CDR3 is CASSGGAGINYGYTF. The CDR3 coding sequence is TGTGCCAGCAGTGGTGGGGCAGGGATAAACTATGGCTACACCTTC.

The genes are TRBV14 and TRBJ1-1; TRBD1 matches at 9 bases. CDR1 is SGHDN and CDR2 is FVKESK in the germline V gene. The CDR3 has 14 amino acids. Losses at the gene ends were 6 bases for V and 7 bases for J; bases not matched to a gene: 9. The CDR3 nucleotides are TGTGCCAGCAGTCGATTAACAGGGGGCGGTGAAGCTTTCTTT. Translation: CASSRLTGGGEAFF.

The chain has TRBV6-5 and TRBJ2-6; TRBD1 agrees at 7 bases. After removal of 2 bases from V and 0 bases from J, the junction contained 1 base not matched to a gene. In germline, CDR1 is MNHEY, CDR2 SVGAGI. The CDR3 covers 16 residues. CDR3 amino acids: CASSYGTASGANVLTF. The CDR3 DNA is TGTGCCAGCAGTTACGGGACAGCCTCTGGGGCCAACGTCCTGACTTTC.

The CDR3 region is CASSRGPGELFF. The DNA of the CDR3 is TGTGCCAGCAGCCGAGGGCCCGGGGAGCTGTTTTTT. The chain uses TRBV3-1 (or the pseudogene TRBV3-2) and TRBJ2-2, with a possible D match to TRBD2 (5 bases). The V and J ends lost 4 bases and 6 bases respectively, with 6 bases between them. There are 12 residues in the CDR3. The V gene's germline CDR1 is LGHDT and CDR2 YNNKEL (reference sequence).

The rearrangement uses TRBV7-6 and TRBJ1-3; 8 positions match TRBD1. The CDR3 loop spans 15 amino acids. Trimming cost V 5 bases and J 0 bases; bases outside gene matches: 3. Germline V gives CDR1 SGHVS, CDR2 FNYEAQ. The CDR3 DNA is TGTGCCAGCAGCCCTACAGGGGGCTCTGGAAACACCATATATTTT. This encodes CASSPTGGSGNTIYF.

This chain links TRBV5-1 with TRBJ1-1; a possible D gene is TRBD1 (6 bases). This CDR3 is built from 13 residues. CDR1 is SGHRS and CDR2 is YFSETQ in the germline V gene. The germline V and J ends were trimmed by 5 bases and 0 bases, with 8 bases remaining between them. The CDR3 DNA is TGCGCCAGCAGTGGGGGCTTGAACACTGAAGCTTTCTTT. Translating it yields CASSGGLNTEAFF.